This T cell receptor beta chain was recovered during a study of T cells in narcolepsy. Broader study findings: Autoreactive HCRT-specific and TRIB2-specific clonotypes were marked in same-patient CSF-versus-blood CD4+ comparisons.

Sequencing was performed with immunoSEQ multiplex PCR; in TCRdb, only in-frame clones are kept and a portion is missing. The sample consists of tens of thousands of clones, 85% to 90% of them appearing once. Turning to this clone: Its antigen is undetermined.

CDR3 length: 14 amino acids. V was trimmed by 6 bases and J by 1 base, leaving 10 bases between them. The germline V gene has CDR1 SNHLY and CDR2 FYNNEI. The material sequenced was CD45RA- memory CD4+ T cells from PBMCs. V gene TRBV2 combines with J gene TRBJ2-1; D may be TRBD1 (5 bases). This sequence was found in a human donor with narcolepsy. The CDR3 nucleotides are TGTGCCAGCAGCCTCGACAGATCCTACAATGAGCAGTTCTTC. It specifies CASSLDRSYNEQFF.